A single sample gave rise to the 24 T cell receptor beta chains below, sequenced in a study of T cells in Graves' hyperthyroidism and ophthalmopathy. Researchers amplified the TCR beta CDR3 regions from RNA transcripts. A set of HTBI primers served as the primers for a first-round RT-PCR of the TCR CDR3. From the multiplex PCR reads, TCRdb called clonotypes with MiXCR, one entry per CDR3 protein. The sample has hundreds of thousands of distinct CDR3 sequences; approximately 36% are singletons. Sequenced material: blood. These receptors all come from a woman in her 40s with Graves' hyperthyroidism.

This clonotype appeared a few times. The chain recombines TRBV7-9 with TRBJ2-7, with TRBD2 matching 11 bases. The V gene end was trimmed by 1 base and the J gene end by 3 bases; junction bases not matched to a gene: 8. The V gene's germline CDR1 is SEHNR and CDR2 FQNEAQ (reference sequence). This CDR3 is 17 amino acids long. The CDR3 sequence is CASSLGPGLADGYEQYF. CDR3 nucleotides: TGTGCCAGCAGCTTAGGGCCGGGACTAGCGGACGGCTACGAGCAGTACTTC.

The chain recombines TRBV7-9 with TRBJ2-7; D might be TRBD1 or TRBD2, each matching 6 bases. V lost 4 bases to trimming and J lost 2 bases, with 21 bases between them. CDR3 size: 17 residues. Germline CDR1 and CDR2: SEHNR and FQNEAQ (reference sequence). CDR3: CASSSETRGTFPYEQYF. The CDR3 DNA is TGTGCCAGCAGCTCAGAAACTAGGGGGACTTTTCCCTACGAGCAGTACTTC.

This clonotype was seen many times. The rearrangement links TRBV28 to TRBJ1-5; D not certain. This CDR3 is built from 13 residues. Per germline, CDR1 MDHEN and CDR2 SYDVKM. Deletions cut 6 bases from V and 5 bases from J, with 11 bases between. The CDR3 loop is CASRSQPDQPQHF. The CDR3 DNA reads as TGTGCCAGCAGATCCCAGCCCGATCAGCCCCAGCATTTT.

V is TRBV7-2 and J is TRBJ2-7; a weak D match, TRBD2 (6 bases). The germline gives CDR1 SGHTA, CDR2 FQGNSA. Trimming stripped 5 bases from V and 5 bases from J, with 16 bases between. This CDR3 is built from 14 residues. CDR3 residues: CASSQAAGSDEQYF. The CDR3, as DNA: TGTGCCAGCAGCCAGGCGGCGGGGTCCGACGAGCAGTACTTC.

The chain couples TRBV7-8 to TRBJ1-2; possibly TRBD1 for D (5 bases). Germline CDR1 SGHVS, CDR2 FQNEAQ. This CDR3 spans 14 amino acids. Trimming pared 5 bases from V and 2 bases from J, leaving 12 bases between. The CDR3 nucleotides read TGTGCCAGCAGCATTCTTTGGGGGAACTATGGCTACACCTTC. Protein sequence: CASSILWGNYGYTF.

The chain uses TRBV9 and TRBJ2-2; 10 bases map to TRBD2. The germline gives CDR1 SGDLS, CDR2 YYNGEE. The CDR3 has 15 amino acids. Trimming at V came to 5 bases and at J to 6 bases, leaving 7 bases not matched to a gene. In DNA, the CDR3 is TGTGCCAGCAGATTTCTAGCGGGGGTTTCCGGGGAGCTGTTTTTT. Protein sequence: CASRFLAGVSGELFF.

This chain links TRBV29-1 with TRBJ1-2, with unresolved D. Between the trimmed V and J ends, which lost 8 bases and 4 bases, there was a span of 11 bases. Germline V lookup: CDR1 SQVTM, CDR2 ANQGSEA. This CDR3 has 11 residues. The CDR3 is CSLTQTYGYTF. The CDR3 bases are TGCAGCCTTACACAGACCTATGGCTACACCTTC.

This clonotype was found many times. The genes are TRBV20-1 and TRBJ2-5, with TRBD2 identical over 7 bases. V shed 4 bases and J 2 bases; nucleotides not matched to a gene: 10. The CDR3 runs to 15 residues. CDR1 is DFQATT, CDR2 SNEGSKA, per germline (reference sequence). CDR3 loop: CSAIPSGSRQETQYF. Here the CDR3 DNA reads TGCAGTGCTATTCCTAGCGGTAGTCGACAAGAGACCCAGTACTTC.

J is TRBJ1-1 and V is TRBV4-2, with D possibly TRBD1 on 5 matching bases. The CDR3 is made up of 15 amino acids. V lost 3 bases and J 4 bases, leaving 15 bases between the germline ends. CDR1 and CDR2 from the germline V gene are LGHNA and YNFKEQ. The CDR3 DNA is TGTGCCAGCAGCCAGTTGGGGGTGGGGAGCACTGAAGCTTTCTTT. Protein: CASSQLGVGSTEAFF.

This clonotype was counted ten times or more. The J gene is TRBJ1-2, the V gene TRBV4-3; 9 bases match TRBD1. Germline CDR1 is LGHNA and CDR2 is YSLEER. J gave up 6 bases and V 5 bases, and 7 bases lay outside the gene matches. The CDR3 contains 14 residues. CDR3 sequence reads: CASSTTRTGDGYTF. The CDR3 DNA sequence: TGCGCCAGCAGCACCACACGGACAGGGGATGGCTACACCTTC.

The chain couples TRBV7-2 to TRBJ1-2, with D maybe TRBD1 (6 bases). CDR1 is SGHTA and CDR2 is FQGNSA in the germline V gene. CDR3 length equals 16 residues. Trimming stripped 1 base from V and 5 bases from J, with 17 bases between. The CDR3 coding sequence is TGTGCCAGCAGCTTAGGGGAATGGGGGCCGAGTTATGGCTACACCTTC. This codes for CASSLGEWGPSYGYTF.

A word on this clonotype: A much larger clone differs from this one at a single base, so this may be a read error. This chain connects TRBV6-1 to TRBJ2-7; D is unresolved. The CDR3 has 13 amino acids. The germline V gene encodes CDR1 MNHNS and CDR2 SASEGT. Trimming removed 5 bases from V and 5 bases from J, with 13 bases in between. CDR3 amino acids: CASSYPKGNEQYF. The CDR3 DNA reads TGTGCCAGCAGTTACCCGAAGGGAAACGAGCAGTACTTC.

This clonotype was counted between two and nine times. The rearrangement links TRBV6-5 to TRBJ1-5; D call uncertain. The CDR3 has 15 residues. Trimming took off 0 bases at V and 7 bases at J, with 13 bases between the two ends. The germline CDR1 and CDR2 sequences are MNHEY and SVGAGI. The CDR3 DNA is TGTGCCAGCAGTTACTCGAAGGCCGGAGCACAGCCCCAGCATTTT. This codes for CASSYSKAGAQPQHF.

Worth noting for this clonotype: An end of the junction differs from the germline gene, which may be a read error. The rearrangement uses TRBV7-2 and TRBJ2-7; 7 nucleotides agree with TRBD2. Germline-derived CDR1 and CDR2 are SGHTA and FQGNSA. The CDR3 is 15 amino acids. CDR3 residues: CASSQGGSRKGEQYF. For the CDR3, the DNA is TGCGCCAGCAGCCAAGGCGGGAGCCGTAAAGGGGAGCAGTACTTC.

The chain has TRBV20-1 and TRBJ2-5, with D hard to call. The germline V and J ends were trimmed by 1 base and 9 bases, with 15 bases remaining between them. The germline V gene encodes CDR1 DFQATT and CDR2 SNEGSKA (reference sequence). The CDR3 contains 13 residues. The CDR3 DNA is TGCAGTGCTAGAGGGGATGGCAATCAGCCCCAGTACTTC. It translates to CSARGDGNQPQYF.

This clonotype was counted many times. The chain employs TRBV20-1 and TRBJ1-2; 7 bases line up with TRBD1. Unmatched junction bases numbered 13, after V lost 0 bases and J lost 6 bases. Germline V gene lookup returns CDR1 DFQATT and CDR2 SNEGSKA (reference sequence). The CDR3 runs 16 residues. CDR3 protein: CSARDLSTGNWDGYTF. The CDR3 DNA is TGCAGTGCTAGAGATCTATCGACAGGGAACTGGGATGGCTACACCTTC.

This clonotype was seen a handful of times. The CDR3 DNA follows: TGTGCCAGTACCACTCGAACAGGGGCCATCCCCTATGGCTACACCTTC. Protein sequence: CASTTRTGAIPYGYTF. The chain uses TRBV19 and TRBJ1-2, with 7 bases fitting TRBD1. The CDR3 is made up of 16 amino acids. With 7 bases clipped from V and 4 bases from J, the junction kept 15 bases outside the gene matches. Germline assignment: CDR1 LNHDA and CDR2 SQIVND (reference sequence).

This chain uses TRBV7-2 with TRBJ2-3, with TRBD2 identical over 7 bases. Germline V CDR1 and CDR2: SGHTA, FQGNSA. This CDR3 contains 15 residues. J was trimmed by 6 bases and V by 5 bases; bases with no gene match: 11. The CDR3 region is CASSRGEDRSDTQYF. For the CDR3, the DNA is TGTGCCAGCAGCCGGGGGGAGGACCGATCCGATACGCAGTATTTT.

The chain links TRBV15 to TRBJ2-3; tentative D call: TRBD2 (6 bases). V was cut by 3 bases and J by 2 bases, with 15 bases left in between. CDR1 and CDR2 from the germline V gene are LNHNV and YYDKDF (reference sequence). This CDR3 is 16 amino acids long. The CDR3 coding sequence is TGTGCCACCAGCAGTGAACTAGCTCGCTTCACAGATACGCAGTATTTT. Its protein product is CATSSELARFTDTQYF.

The chain couples TRBV30 to TRBJ1-1; 8 positions match TRBD1. The CDR3 has 13 amino acids. V was pared by 5 bases and J by 1 base, with 3 bases of the junction left unmatched. CDR1 GTSNPN and CDR2 SVGIG come from the germline V gene (reference sequence). For the CDR3, the DNA is TGTGCCTGGGGACAGGGCCGGAACACTGAAGCTTTCTTT. Protein product: CAWGQGRNTEAFF.

The J gene is TRBJ1-2, the V gene TRBV27; no clear D gene. The CDR3 spans 14 residues. Looked up from germline, CDR1 is MNHEY and CDR2 is SMNVEV (reference sequence). V was trimmed by 5 bases and J by 0 bases, leaving 10 bases between them. CDR3 DNA: TGTGCCAGCAGTCTAGACTCTACTAACTATGGCTACACCTTC. As protein: CASSLDSTNYGYTF.

This clonotype was seen only once. V gene TRBV20-1 combines with J gene TRBJ2-7; a weak D match, TRBD2 (5 bases). This CDR3 comprises 14 residues. CDR1 is DFQATT and CDR2 is SNEGSKA in the germline V gene (reference sequence). V gave up 0 bases and J gave up 5 bases, with 14 bases separating them. The CDR3 DNA sequence: TGCAGTGCTAGAGATGAGAAGGCTAGCAACGAGCAGTACTTC. Translation gives CSARDEKASNEQYF.

This clonotype has ten or more counts. The V gene is TRBV7-2, the J gene TRBJ2-3; possible D gene TRBD2, 6 bases. Per germline, CDR1 SGHTA and CDR2 FQGNSA. Trimming took off 6 bases at V and 1 base at J, with 8 bases between the two ends. This CDR3 spans 13 amino acids. In DNA form, the CDR3 reads TGTGCCAGCAGGGCTAGCGGCACAGATACGCAGTATTTT. Translated, it gives CASRASGTDTQYF.

This clonotype was counted many times. The chain has TRBV29-1 and TRBJ1-1; the D is unclear. The CDR3 covers 12 residues. CDR1 is SQVTM and CDR2 is ANQGSEA in the germline V gene. V shed 7 bases and J shed 4 bases, with 13 bases lying between them. The CDR3 here is CSGRWAGTEAFF. CDR3 nucleotides: TGCAGCGGTCGTTGGGCAGGCACTGAAGCTTTCTTT. The full variable domain, completed using reference TRBV29-1 and TRBJ1-1, is SAVISQKPSRDICQRGTSLTIQCQVDSQVTMMFWYRQQPGQSLTLIATANQGSEATYESGFVIDKFPISRPNLTFSTLTVSNMSPEDSSIYLCSGRWAGTEAFFGQGTRLTVV.